The 16 T cell receptor beta chains presented below share a single source sample, sequenced in a study of T-cell reconstitution after alpha-beta-depleted transplantation in children. During its preparation, the TCRbeta library received unique molecular identifiers. A single record per CDR3 protein comes from TCRdb applying MiXCR to the PCR reads. There are some 640,000 distinct CDR3 sequences in the sample; 16% occur only once, and 1.1% lies in the top ten. The input for sequencing was PBMCs from the stem cell graft donor, taken from the stem cell graft. The receptors stem from a human donor who donated a stem cell graft to a child with acute myeloid leukemia.

This clonotype showed up many times. The CDR3 DNA is TGTGCCAGCAGAGGAGACGGCGAGCAGTACTTC. Its translation is CASRGDGEQYF. The V gene is TRBV13, the J gene TRBJ2-7; D gene uncertain. This CDR3 is 11 amino acids long. Trimming removed 6 bases at V and 6 bases at J, with 9 bases between. The germline CDR1 and CDR2 sequences are PRHDT and FYEKMQ (reference sequence).

Here the CDR3 reads CSARPLAAGGYEAFF. CDR3 nucleotides: TGCAGTGCTAGACCCTTGGCGGCAGGGGGATATGAAGCTTTCTTT. The rearrangement links TRBV20-1 to TRBJ1-1, with TRBD1 matching over 7 bases. Trimming took 2 bases from V and 7 from J; bases not matched to a gene: 13. The germline CDR1 and CDR2 sequences are DFQATT and SNEGSKA (reference sequence). This CDR3 region has 15 residues.

This rearrangement joins TRBV11-2 to TRBJ2-7, with a tentative D call TRBD1 (5 bases). The germline V gene encodes CDR1 SGHAT and CDR2 FQNNGV. The CDR3 contains 15 residues. Trimming cost V 5 bases and J 3 bases, with 17 bases left between them. CDR3 in amino acids: CASSVGADGSYEQYF. In DNA form, the CDR3 reads TGTGCCAGCAGCGTTGGGGCTGACGGCAGCTACGAGCAGTACTTC. Full variable domain (outside the CDR3, taken from reference TRBV11-2 and TRBJ2-7): EAGVAQSPRYKIIEKRQSVAFWCNPISGHATLYWYQQILGQGPKLLIQFQNNGVVDDSQLPKDRFSAERLKGVDSTLKIQPAKLEDSAVYLCASSVGADGSYEQYFGPGTRLTVT.

V gene TRBV10-3 combines with J gene TRBJ1-6, with TRBD1 identical over 10 bases. The CDR3 totals 14 residues. The V segment lost 8 bases and the J segment 9 bases; nucleotides outside the gene matches: 7. From germline, CDR1 is ENHRY and CDR2 SYGVKD. CDR3 in DNA: TGTGCCATCGGGGGGGACAGGGGAATTTCACCCCTCCACTTT. Translation: CAIGGDRGISPLHF.

The J gene is TRBJ1-2, the V gene TRBV7-9; D not resolved. The CDR3 runs 14 residues. V lost 0 bases to trimming and J lost 2 bases, with 7 bases between them. Germline loops: CDR1 SEHNR, CDR2 FQNEAQ (reference sequence). Written as DNA, the CDR3 is TGTGCCAGCAGCTTAGCGTCGGCGAACTATGGCTACACCTTC. This gives the protein CASSLASANYGYTF.

Many counts were recorded for this clonotype. The chain couples TRBV6-5 to TRBJ2-3, with TRBD2 as a possible D gene (6 bases). The CDR3 contains 17 residues. In germline, CDR1 is MNHEY, CDR2 SVGAGI. V was trimmed by 0 bases and J by 0 bases, leaving 13 bases between them. The CDR3 is CASSYSGAGSSTDTQYF. The DNA for the CDR3 is TGTGCCAGCAGTTACTCCGGCGCGGGGTCTAGCACAGATACGCAGTATTTT.

This clonotype was detected many times. The chain uses TRBV27 and TRBJ2-3; 7 nucleotides line up with TRBD1. There are 14 residues in the CDR3. Trimming took 5 bases from V and 4 from J; bases not matched to a gene: 6. Germline V gene data show CDR1 as MNHEY and CDR2 as SMNVEV (reference sequence). CDR3 sequence: CASSPRDSPDTQYF. The CDR3 DNA reads TGTGCCAGCAGTCCCCGGGACAGCCCAGATACGCAGTATTTT.

The chain has TRBV3-1 and TRBJ1-2; D is uncertain. The CDR3 runs 12 residues. Between the trimmed V and J ends, which lost 3 bases and 8 bases, there was a span of 10 bases. CDR1 is LGHDT and CDR2 is YNNKEL in the germline V gene (reference sequence). CDR3 coding DNA: TGTGCCAGCAGCCACTATTCCCGGGGCTACACCTTC. Translation gives CASSHYSRGYTF.

Notes on this clonotype: This may arise from a read error, as a much more abundant clone is one base away. The CDR3 here is CSARDGQTTYINQPQHF. CDR3 bases: TGCAGTGCTAGAGATGGGCAGACGACTTATATCAATCAGCCCCAGCATTTT. The V gene is TRBV20-1, the J gene TRBJ1-5; D gene unclear. The CDR3 length is 17 residues. The germline V and J ends were trimmed by 0 bases and 3 bases, with 18 bases remaining between them. Germline CDR1 DFQATT, CDR2 SNEGSKA (reference sequence).

This clonotype was counted at least ten times. The chain recombines TRBV6-1 with TRBJ2-1, with a tentative D call TRBD1 (6 bases). CDR1 MNHNS and CDR2 SASEGT come from the germline V gene. The V end lost 5 bases, the J end lost 8 bases, and 13 bases lay between the germline ends. There are 13 residues in the CDR3. The CDR3 protein is CASSPPPGDEQFF. CDR3 coding DNA: TGTGCCAGCAGTCCACCCCCAGGGGATGAGCAGTTCTTC.

The V and J genes are TRBV7-8 and TRBJ1-5; no clear D. The CDR3 is 14 residues long. V lost 5 bases, J lost 2 bases, and 10 bases lay in between. Germline V CDR1 and CDR2: SGHVS, FQNEAQ. CDR3 loop: CASSRVTGNQPQHF. The CDR3 DNA reads TGTGCCAGCAGCCGCGTTACAGGCAATCAGCCCCAGCATTTT. Full variable domain (remainder filled in from reference TRBV7-8 and TRBJ1-5): GAGVSQSPRYKVAKRGQDVALRCDPISGHVSLFWYQQALGQGPEFLTYFQNEAQLDKSGLPSDRFFAERPEGSVSTLKIQRTQQEDSAVYLCASSRVTGNQPQHFGDGTRLSIL.

This clonotype came up a few times. The gene calls are TRBV7-9 and TRBJ2-1; D unresolved. From germline, CDR1 is SEHNR and CDR2 FQNEAQ (reference sequence). V was pared by 3 bases and J by 2 bases, with 5 bases between. The CDR3 is made up of 13 amino acids. The CDR3 loop is CASSLPAYNEQFF. CDR3 nucleotide sequence: TGTGCCAGCAGCTTGCCCGCCTACAATGAGCAGTTCTTC.

Ten or more counts support this clonotype. V usage is TRBV12-3 or TRBV12-4 and J usage is TRBJ1-2; possibly TRBD1 for D (5 bases). This CDR3 is 14 amino acids long. Trimming pared 6 bases from V and 6 bases from J, leaving 17 bases between. The CDR3 DNA is TGTGCCAGCAGCCATTTATCAGGGTCGGATGGCTACACCTTC. Protein product: CASSHLSGSDGYTF.

V gene TRBV20-1 combines with J gene TRBJ1-1, with TRBD1 as a possible D gene (5 bases). V shed 2 bases and J shed 0 bases, with 7 bases lying between them. Germline CDR1 DFQATT, CDR2 SNEGSKA (reference sequence). CDR3 length: 13 amino acids. The CDR3, as DNA: TGCAGTGCTAGAAAGGGGATGAACACTGAAGCTTTCTTT. It is translated as CSARKGMNTEAFF.

This chain joins TRBV7-2 and TRBJ2-1; D uncertain. CDR3 length: 14 amino acids. Germline CDR1 and CDR2: SGHTA and FQGNSA. Trimming stripped 1 base from V and 7 bases from J, with 11 bases between. In DNA, the CDR3 is TGTGCCAGCAGCTTAGAGGCTAGACTGAATGAGCAGTTCTTC. Amino acid sequence: CASSLEARLNEQFF.

The gene calls are TRBV5-5 and TRBJ1-4, with D maybe TRBD1 (5 bases). Trimming took off 0 bases at V and 4 bases at J, with 10 bases between the two ends. The CDR3 covers 15 residues. Germline-derived CDR1 and CDR2 are SGHKS and YYEKEE (reference sequence). The DNA for the CDR3 is TGTGCCAGCAGCTTGGAGGCAGGGCTTAATGAAAAACTGTTTTTT. It specifies CASSLEAGLNEKLFF.